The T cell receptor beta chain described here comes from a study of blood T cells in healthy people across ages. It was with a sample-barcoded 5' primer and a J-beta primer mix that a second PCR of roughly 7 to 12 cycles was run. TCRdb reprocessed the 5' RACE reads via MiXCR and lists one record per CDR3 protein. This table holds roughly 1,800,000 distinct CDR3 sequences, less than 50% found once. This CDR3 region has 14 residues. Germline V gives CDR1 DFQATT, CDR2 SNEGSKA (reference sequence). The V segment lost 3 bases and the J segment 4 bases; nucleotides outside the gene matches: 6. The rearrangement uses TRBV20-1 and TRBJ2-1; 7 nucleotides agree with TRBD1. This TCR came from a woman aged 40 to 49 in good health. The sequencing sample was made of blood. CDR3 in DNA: TGCAGTGCTAGTTACAGGGGCAAATACAATGAGCAGTTCTTC. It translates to CSASYRGKYNEQFF.